This T cell receptor beta chain was sequenced in a study of vaccination and CD4 T cells after COVID-19. Study background: The convalescent population consisted of six males and four females, two of whom were of Hispanic ethnicity. Investigators stimulated cells with overlapping spike peptides drawn from SARS-CoV-2, HCoV-NL63, HCoV-OC43 and HCoV-229E.

The study sequenced cultured CD4+ T cell DNA using the Oncomine TCR Beta short-read assay. TCRdb reprocessed the PCR reads via MiXCR and lists one record per CDR3 protein. Here the sample spans more than 15,000 distinct CDR3 sequences, 65% to 80% being singletons. Treatment in this sample: approximately 9-day PBMC culture with coronavirus spike peptide pools or control peptides (ViraFEST assay). Isolation of CD4+ T cells by negative selection took place after roughly eleven days of culture. Comment on this clonotype: The antigen is unknown.

Trimming at V came to 1 base and at J to 7 bases, leaving 6 bases not matched to a gene. This CDR3 comprises 16 residues. Germline loops: CDR1 LNHNV, CDR2 YYDKDF (reference sequence). Study outcomes and limitations: The great majority, 304 of 307 vaccine-specific clones, proved spike mono-reactive in convalescent patients.

This TCR came from a human donor who had recovered from COVID-19. This chain joins TRBV15 and TRBJ2-7; 14 bases line up with TRBD2. Sequencing used CD4+ T cells from blood, cultured in vitro. The CDR3 spells CATSRGKTSGRVEQYF. The CDR3 bases are TGTGCCACCAGCAGAGGGAAGACTAGCGGGAGGGTTGAGCAGTACTTC.